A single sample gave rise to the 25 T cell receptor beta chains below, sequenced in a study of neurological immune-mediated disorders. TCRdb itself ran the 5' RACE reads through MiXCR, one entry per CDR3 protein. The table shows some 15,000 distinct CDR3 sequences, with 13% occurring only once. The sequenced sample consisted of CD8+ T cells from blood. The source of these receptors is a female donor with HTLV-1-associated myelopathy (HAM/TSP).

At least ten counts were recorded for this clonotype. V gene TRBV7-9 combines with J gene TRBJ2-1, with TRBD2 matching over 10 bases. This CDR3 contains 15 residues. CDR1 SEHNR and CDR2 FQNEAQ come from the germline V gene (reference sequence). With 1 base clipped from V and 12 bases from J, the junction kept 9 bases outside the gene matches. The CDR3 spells CASSLVLAGRSRQFF. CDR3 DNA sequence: TGTGCCAGCAGCTTAGTACTAGCGGGACGGTCTCGGCAGTTCTTC.

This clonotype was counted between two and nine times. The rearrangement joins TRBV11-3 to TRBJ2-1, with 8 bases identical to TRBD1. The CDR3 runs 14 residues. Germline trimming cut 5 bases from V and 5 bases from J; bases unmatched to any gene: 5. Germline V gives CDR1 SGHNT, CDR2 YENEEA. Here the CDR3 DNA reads TGTGCCAGCAGCCCAGGGACAGGAAACAATGAGCAGTTCTTC. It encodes CASSPGTGNNEQFF.

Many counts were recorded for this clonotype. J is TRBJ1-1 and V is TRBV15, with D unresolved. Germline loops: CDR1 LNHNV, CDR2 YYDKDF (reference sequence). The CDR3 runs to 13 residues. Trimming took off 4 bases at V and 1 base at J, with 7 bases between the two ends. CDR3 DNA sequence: TGTGCCACCAGCATAACACGGAACACTGAAGCTTTCTTT. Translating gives CATSITRNTEAFF. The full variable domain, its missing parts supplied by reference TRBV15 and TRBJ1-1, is DAMVIQNPRYQVTQFGKPVTLSCSQTLNHNVMYWYQQKSSQAPKLLFHYYDKDFNNEADTPDNFQSRRPNTSFCFLDIRSPGLGDTAMYLCATSITRNTEAFFGQGTRLTVV.

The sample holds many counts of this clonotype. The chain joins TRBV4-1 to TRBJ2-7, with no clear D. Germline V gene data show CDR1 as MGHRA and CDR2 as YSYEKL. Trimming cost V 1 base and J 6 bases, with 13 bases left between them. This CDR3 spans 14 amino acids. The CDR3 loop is CASSQVSELGEQYF. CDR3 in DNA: TGCGCCAGCAGCCAAGTCTCTGAGCTCGGCGAGCAGTACTTC.

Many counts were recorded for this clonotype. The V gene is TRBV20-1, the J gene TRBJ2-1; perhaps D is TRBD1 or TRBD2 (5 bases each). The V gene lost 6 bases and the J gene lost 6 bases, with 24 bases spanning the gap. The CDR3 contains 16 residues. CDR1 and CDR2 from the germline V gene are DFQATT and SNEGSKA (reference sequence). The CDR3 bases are TGCAGTGCCCCGGACTGGGAGAGGGGTCGTGGCAATGAGCAGTTCTTC. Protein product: CSAPDWERGRGNEQFF.

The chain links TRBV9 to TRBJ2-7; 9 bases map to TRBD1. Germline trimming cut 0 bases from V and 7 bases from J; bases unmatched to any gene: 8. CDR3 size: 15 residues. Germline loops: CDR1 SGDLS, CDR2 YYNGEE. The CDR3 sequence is CASSVAPRTGDEQYF. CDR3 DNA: TGTGCCAGCAGCGTAGCGCCCCGGACAGGGGATGAGCAGTACTTC.

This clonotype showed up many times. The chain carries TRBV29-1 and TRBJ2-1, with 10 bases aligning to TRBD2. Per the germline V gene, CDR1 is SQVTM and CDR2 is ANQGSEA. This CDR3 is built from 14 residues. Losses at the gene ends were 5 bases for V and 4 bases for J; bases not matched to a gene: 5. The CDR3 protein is CSVPGLAAYNEQFF. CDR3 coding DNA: TGCAGCGTTCCCGGACTAGCGGCATACAATGAGCAGTTCTTC.

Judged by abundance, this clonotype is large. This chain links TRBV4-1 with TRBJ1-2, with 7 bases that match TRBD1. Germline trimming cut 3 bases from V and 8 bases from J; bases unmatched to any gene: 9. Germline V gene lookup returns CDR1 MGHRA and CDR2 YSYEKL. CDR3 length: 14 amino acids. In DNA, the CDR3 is TGCGCCAGCAGCCACGGAACAGGGGCGGAAGGCTACACCTTC. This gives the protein CASSHGTGAEGYTF.

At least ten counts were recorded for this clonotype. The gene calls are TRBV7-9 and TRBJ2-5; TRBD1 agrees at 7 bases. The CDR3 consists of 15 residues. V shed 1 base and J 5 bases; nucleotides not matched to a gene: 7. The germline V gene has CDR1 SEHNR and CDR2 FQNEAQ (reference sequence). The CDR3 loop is CASSLEGGLAETQYF. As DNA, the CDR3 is TGTGCCAGCAGCTTAGAAGGGGGCTTAGCCGAGACCCAGTACTTC.

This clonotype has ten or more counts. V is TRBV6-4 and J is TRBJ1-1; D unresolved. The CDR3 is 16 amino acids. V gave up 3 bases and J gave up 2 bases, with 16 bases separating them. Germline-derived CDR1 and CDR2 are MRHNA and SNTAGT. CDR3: CASSDLTSTRNTEAFF. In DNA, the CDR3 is TGTGCCAGCAGTGATCTTACCAGTACGAGAAACACTGAAGCTTTCTTT.

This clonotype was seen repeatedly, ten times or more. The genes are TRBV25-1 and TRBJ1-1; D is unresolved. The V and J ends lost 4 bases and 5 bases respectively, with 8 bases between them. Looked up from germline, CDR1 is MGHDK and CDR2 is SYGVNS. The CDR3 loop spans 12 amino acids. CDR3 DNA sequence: TGTGCCAGCAGTGCTGCCAGTACTGAAGCTTTCTTT. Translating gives CASSAASTEAFF.

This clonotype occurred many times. CDR3 bases: TGCGCCAGCAGCCAGGAGGACAGGGGATCCTACGAGCAGTACTTC. Translating it yields CASSQEDRGSYEQYF. This chain links TRBV4-1 with TRBJ2-7; 9 nucleotides match TRBD1. The length of the CDR3 is 15 residues. Germline V CDR1 and CDR2: MGHRA, YSYEKL. The ends lost 3 bases at V and 1 base at J; junction bases unmatched: 4.

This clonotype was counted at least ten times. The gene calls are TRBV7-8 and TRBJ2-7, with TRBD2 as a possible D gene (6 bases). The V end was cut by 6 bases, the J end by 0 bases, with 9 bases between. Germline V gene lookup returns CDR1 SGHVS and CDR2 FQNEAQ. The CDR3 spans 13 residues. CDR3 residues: CASREGGSYEQYF. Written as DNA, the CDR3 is TGTGCCAGCAGAGAGGGAGGCTCCTACGAGCAGTACTTC. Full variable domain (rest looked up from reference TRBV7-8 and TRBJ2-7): GAGVSQSPRYKVAKRGQDVALRCDPISGHVSLFWYQQALGQGPEFLTYFQNEAQLDKSGLPSDRFFAERPEGSVSTLKIQRTQQEDSAVYLCASREGGSYEQYFGPGTRLTVT.

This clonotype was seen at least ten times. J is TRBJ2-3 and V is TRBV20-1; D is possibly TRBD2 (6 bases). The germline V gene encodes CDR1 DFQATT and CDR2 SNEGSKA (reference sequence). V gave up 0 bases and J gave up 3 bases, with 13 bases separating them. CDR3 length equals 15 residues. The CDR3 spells CSARDLGGGTDTQYF. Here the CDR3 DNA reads TGCAGTGCTAGAGATCTTGGGGGAGGAACAGATACGCAGTATTTT.

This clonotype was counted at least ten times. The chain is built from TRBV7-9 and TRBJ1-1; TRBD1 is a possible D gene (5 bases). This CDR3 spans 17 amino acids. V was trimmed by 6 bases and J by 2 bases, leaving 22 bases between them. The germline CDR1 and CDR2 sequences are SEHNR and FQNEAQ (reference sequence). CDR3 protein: CASSGSREYTGNTEAFF. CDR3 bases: TGTGCCAGCAGTGGAAGCAGGGAGTATACGGGTAACACTGAAGCTTTCTTT.

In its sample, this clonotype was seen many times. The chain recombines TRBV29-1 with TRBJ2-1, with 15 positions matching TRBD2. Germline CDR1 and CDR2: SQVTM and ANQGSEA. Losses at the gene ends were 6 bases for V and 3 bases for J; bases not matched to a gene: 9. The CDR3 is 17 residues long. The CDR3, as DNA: TGCAGCGTGGGAGGGACTAGCGGGAGGACCAGCTACAATGAGCAGTTCTTC. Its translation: CSVGGTSGRTSYNEQFF.

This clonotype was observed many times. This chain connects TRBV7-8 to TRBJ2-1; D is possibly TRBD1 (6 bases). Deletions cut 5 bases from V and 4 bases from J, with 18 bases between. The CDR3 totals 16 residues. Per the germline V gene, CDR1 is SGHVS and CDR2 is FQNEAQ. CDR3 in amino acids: CASSQLRTEIYNEQFF. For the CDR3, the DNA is TGTGCCAGCAGCCAACTCCGGACAGAGATTTACAATGAGCAGTTCTTC. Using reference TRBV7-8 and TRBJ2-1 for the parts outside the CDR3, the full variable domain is GAGVSQSPRYKVAKRGQDVALRCDPISGHVSLFWYQQALGQGPEFLTYFQNEAQLDKSGLPSDRFFAERPEGSVSTLKIQRTQQEDSAVYLCASSQLRTEIYNEQFFGPGTRLTVL.

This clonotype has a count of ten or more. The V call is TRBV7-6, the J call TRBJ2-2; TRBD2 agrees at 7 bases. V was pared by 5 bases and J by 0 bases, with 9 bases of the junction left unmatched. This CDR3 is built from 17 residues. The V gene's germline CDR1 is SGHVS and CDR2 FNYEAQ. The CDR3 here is CASSRTGGRSNTGELFF. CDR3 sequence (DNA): TGTGCCAGCAGCAGAACGGGGGGTCGATCGAACACCGGGGAGCTGTTTTTT.

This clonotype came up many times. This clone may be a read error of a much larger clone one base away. Written as DNA, the CDR3 is TGTGCCAGCAGGCCCAACTCACTTGCTGGCTACACCTTC. This translates into CASRPNSLAGYTF. V usage is TRBV2 and J usage is TRBJ1-2; no clear D. The CDR3 runs to 13 residues. V lost 6 bases to trimming and J lost 7 bases, with 15 bases between them. Looked up from germline, CDR1 is SNHLY and CDR2 is FYNNEI.

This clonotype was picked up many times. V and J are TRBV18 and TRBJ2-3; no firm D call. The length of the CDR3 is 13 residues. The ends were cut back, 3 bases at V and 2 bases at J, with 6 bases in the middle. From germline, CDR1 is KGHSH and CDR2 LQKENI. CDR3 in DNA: TGTGCCAGCTCACCGGCAGACACAGATACGCAGTATTTT. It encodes CASSPADTDTQYF.

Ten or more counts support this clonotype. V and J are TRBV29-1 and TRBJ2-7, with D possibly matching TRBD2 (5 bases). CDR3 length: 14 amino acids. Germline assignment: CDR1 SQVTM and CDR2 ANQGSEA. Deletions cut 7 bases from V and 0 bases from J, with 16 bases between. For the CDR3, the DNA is TGCAGCGCGGCGGGTGGCGTTCGCTCCTACGAGCAGTACTTC. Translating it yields CSAAGGVRSYEQYF.

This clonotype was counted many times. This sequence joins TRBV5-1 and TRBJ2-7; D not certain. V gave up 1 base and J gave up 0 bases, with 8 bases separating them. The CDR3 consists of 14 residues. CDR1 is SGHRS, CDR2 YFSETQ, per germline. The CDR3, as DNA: TGCGCCAGCAGCTTGTCGAGGAGCTCCTACGAGCAGTACTTC. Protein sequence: CASSLSRSSYEQYF.

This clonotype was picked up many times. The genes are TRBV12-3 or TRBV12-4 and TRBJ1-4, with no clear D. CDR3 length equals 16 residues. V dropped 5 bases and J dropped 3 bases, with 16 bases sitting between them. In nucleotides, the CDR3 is TGTGCCAGCAGTCCCGAAGGCGGAGGAGCTAATGAAAAACTGTTTTTT. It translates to CASSPEGGGANEKLFF.

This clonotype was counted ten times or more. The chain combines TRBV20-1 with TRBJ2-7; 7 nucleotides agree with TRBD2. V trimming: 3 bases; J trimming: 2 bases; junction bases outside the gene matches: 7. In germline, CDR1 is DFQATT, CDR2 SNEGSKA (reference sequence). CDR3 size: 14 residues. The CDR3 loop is CSARVAGLAYEQYF. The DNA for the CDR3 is TGCAGTGCTAGGGTAGCGGGCCTTGCCTACGAGCAGTACTTC.

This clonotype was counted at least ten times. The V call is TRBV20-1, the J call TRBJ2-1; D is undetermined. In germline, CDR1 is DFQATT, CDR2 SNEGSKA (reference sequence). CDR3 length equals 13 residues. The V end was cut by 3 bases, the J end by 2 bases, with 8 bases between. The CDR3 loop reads CSARIGTYNEQFF. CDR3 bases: TGCAGTGCTAGGATCGGAACCTACAATGAGCAGTTCTTC.